The 11 T cell receptor beta chains presented below share a single source sample, sequenced in a study of blood T cell repertoires in COVID-19. TCRdb's copy holds only in-frame clones and misses some; the assay was immunoSEQ multiplex PCR. This sample has 200,000 to 250,000 clones, with approximately 88% found just once. Sequencing used PBMCs or T cells enriched from blood (not recorded which). The receptor source for this set is a woman aged 25 to 39 who had been exposed to COVID-19.

This clone was recorded a few times. The V gene is TRBV27, the J gene TRBJ1-3, with TRBD1 as a possible D gene (5 bases). Germline loops: CDR1 MNHEY, CDR2 SMNVEV (reference sequence). The CDR3 runs to 14 residues. V lost 2 bases, J lost 8 bases, and 13 bases lay in between. The CDR3 nucleotides read TGTGCCAGCAGTTTACGGGGGGTCGGGGACACCATATATTTT. Its translation is CASSLRGVGDTIYF.

V and J are TRBV7-9 and TRBJ2-3, with TRBD1 matching over 9 bases. Germline loops: CDR1 SEHNR, CDR2 FQNEAQ (reference sequence). The CDR3 has 14 residues. V dropped 5 bases and J dropped 3; count of bases not matched to a gene: 3. The DNA of the CDR3 is TGTGCCAGCAGCATTGGACAGGGGACAGATACGCAGTATTTT. This encodes CASSIGQGTDTQYF. The full variable domain, rest sourced from reference TRBV7-9 and TRBJ2-3, is DTGVSQNPRHKITKRGQNVTFRCDPISEHNRLYWYRQTLGQGPEFLTYFQNEAQLEKSRLLSDRFSAERPKGSFSTLEIQRTEQGDSAMYLCASSIGQGTDTQYFGPGTRLTVL.

CDR3 sequence reads: CASSSYREGEAFF. Here the CDR3 DNA reads TGTGCCAGCAGCTCCTACAGGGAAGGTGAAGCTTTCTTT. The chain links TRBV12-3 or TRBV12-4 to TRBJ1-1; a possible D gene is TRBD1 (6 bases). V was shortened by 6 bases and J by 7 bases, with 15 bases between the two germline ends. The CDR3 runs 13 residues.

The chain carries TRBV12-5 and TRBJ2-2; the D is unclear. CDR3 length: 14 amino acids. The V and J ends lost 0 bases and 12 bases respectively, with 14 bases between them. Germline V CDR1 and CDR2: LGHNT, FRNRAP. This CDR3 is CASGLVLNRPQLFF. Here the CDR3 DNA reads TGTGCTAGTGGTTTGGTACTAAACCGACCTCAGCTGTTTTTT.

The count of this clone is one. The chain uses TRBV14 and TRBJ2-1; D perhaps matches TRBD1 (6 bases). In germline, CDR1 is SGHDN, CDR2 FVKESK. The CDR3 spans 13 residues. The V gene lost 5 bases and the J gene lost 12 bases, with 17 bases spanning the gap. The CDR3 region has the DNA TGTGCCAGCAGCTCCCAACCGGACAGCAGGCAGTTCTTC. Translated, it gives CASSSQPDSRQFF.

The chain joins TRBV3-1 (or the pseudogene TRBV3-2) to TRBJ1-1, with D possibly matching TRBD1 (6 bases). V shed 1 base and J shed 7 bases, with 16 bases lying between them. Looked up from germline, CDR1 is LGHDT and CDR2 is YNNKEL (reference sequence). There are 15 residues in the CDR3. The CDR3 region is CASSQGREGVYEAFF. CDR3 sequence (DNA): TGTGCCAGCAGCCAAGGGAGGGAGGGGGTGTATGAAGCTTTCTTT.

This sequence joins TRBV3-1 (or the pseudogene TRBV3-2) and TRBJ1-2, with 7 bases fitting TRBD1. There are 15 residues in the CDR3. Germline V CDR1 and CDR2: LGHDT, YNNKEL (reference sequence). Losses at the gene ends were 3 bases for V and 4 bases for J; bases not matched to a gene: 8. CDR3 coding DNA: TGTGCCAGCAGCCACCGGACAGGAATTGTCTATGGCTACACCTTC. Its translation: CASSHRTGIVYGYTF.

The chain joins TRBV7-9 to TRBJ1-4, with a weak D call TRBD1 (5 bases). Germline CDR1 reads SEHNR; CDR2 reads FQNEAQ (reference sequence). There are 14 residues in the CDR3. Trimming stripped 3 bases from V and 7 bases from J, with 12 bases between. For the CDR3, the DNA is TGTGCCAGCAGCTTTGGCAGGGTTGGTGAAAAACTGTTTTTT. Translation gives CASSFGRVGEKLFF.

The V gene is TRBV11-2, the J gene TRBJ2-1; 7 nucleotides agree with TRBD2. The CDR3 length is 13 residues. With 1 base clipped from V and 12 bases from J, the junction kept 6 bases outside the gene matches. Germline V gives CDR1 SGHAT, CDR2 FQNNGV. CDR3 nucleotides: TGTGCCAGCAGCTTAGCGGGGGGTTGGGGGCAGTTCTTC. Protein sequence: CASSLAGGWGQFF. The full variable domain, its missing parts supplied by reference TRBV11-2 and TRBJ2-1, is EAGVAQSPRYKIIEKRQSVAFWCNPISGHATLYWYQQILGQGPKLLIQFQNNGVVDDSQLPKDRFSAERLKGVDSTLKIQPAKLEDSAVYLCASSLAGGWGQFFGPGTRLTVL.

The chain is built from TRBV10-3 and TRBJ2-2, with 12 bases that match TRBD2. CDR3 length: 18 amino acids. V trimming: 4 bases; J trimming: 6 bases; junction bases outside the gene matches: 12. The germline V gene encodes CDR1 ENHRY and CDR2 SYGVKD. Here the CDR3 DNA reads TGTGCCATCAGTGGCCGAATTCTAGCGGGAGGGGGTCCCGGGGAGCTGTTTTTT. Its protein product is CAISGRILAGGGPGELFF.

The chain couples TRBV6-2 or TRBV6-3 to TRBJ1-2; 12 bases line up with TRBD1. Germline V gene sequence: CDR1 MNHEY, CDR2 SVGEGT. The CDR3 length is 21 residues. The V and J ends lost 1 base and 3 bases, in that order; junction bases with no gene match: 18. Written as DNA, the CDR3 is TGTGCCAGCAGTTACTACTCGAAGGGCTGGGACAGGGGGCGTCTGGACTATGGCTACACCTTC. Translated, it gives CASSYYSKGWDRGRLDYGYTF.